This TCR beta chain was recorded in a study of OX40 agonist ivuxolimab in advanced cancers. At the level of the study: The mean age was roughly 60 years, ranging from 23 to 79, with approximately 85% of participants male.

The CDR3 has 12 amino acids. The germline CDR1 and CDR2 sequences are SGHDT and YYEEEE. The V gene lost 2 bases and the J gene lost 2 bases, with 5 bases spanning the gap. In the case of this clone: Its matching antigen is unknown.

Study conclusions and caveats: Antigen specificity of clonally expanded peripheral T cells was not established. There were, on average, more expanded clones in CD8+ T cells than in CD4+.

Produced via immunoSEQ multiplex PCR; TCRdb's table is partial and in-frame only. In the table there are approximately 14,000 clones, approximately 80% of which are singletons. The chain links TRBV5-6 to TRBJ2-7; D not resolved. The sample was CD4+ or CD8+ T cells sorted from blood, taken in a trial of the OX40 agonist ivuxolimab. The sequence was obtained from an adult with an advanced solid tumor such as melanoma, head and neck, liver or kidney cancer. CDR3 in amino acids: CASSLATYEQYF. In DNA, the CDR3 is TGTGCCAGCAGCTTAGCCACCTACGAGCAGTACTTC.